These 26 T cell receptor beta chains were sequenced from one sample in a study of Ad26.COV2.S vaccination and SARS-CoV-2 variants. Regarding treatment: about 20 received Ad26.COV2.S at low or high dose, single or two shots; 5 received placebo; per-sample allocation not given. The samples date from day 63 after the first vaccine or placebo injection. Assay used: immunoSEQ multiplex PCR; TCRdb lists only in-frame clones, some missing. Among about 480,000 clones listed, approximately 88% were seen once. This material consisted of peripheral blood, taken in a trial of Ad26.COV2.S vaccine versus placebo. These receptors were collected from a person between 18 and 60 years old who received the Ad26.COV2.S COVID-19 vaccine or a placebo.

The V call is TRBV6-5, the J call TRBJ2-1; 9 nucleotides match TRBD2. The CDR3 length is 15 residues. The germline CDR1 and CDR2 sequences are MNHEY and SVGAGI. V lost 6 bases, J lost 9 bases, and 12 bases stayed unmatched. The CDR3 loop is CASRKSSGIDGEQFF. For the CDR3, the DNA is TGTGCCAGCAGAAAGTCTAGCGGGATAGACGGTGAGCAGTTCTTC.

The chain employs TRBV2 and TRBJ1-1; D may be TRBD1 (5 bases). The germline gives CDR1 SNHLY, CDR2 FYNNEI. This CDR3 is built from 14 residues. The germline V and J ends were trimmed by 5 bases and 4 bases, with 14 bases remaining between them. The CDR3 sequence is CASSPTQGGTEAFF. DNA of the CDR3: TGTGCCAGCAGTCCAACTCAGGGCGGCACTGAAGCTTTCTTT.

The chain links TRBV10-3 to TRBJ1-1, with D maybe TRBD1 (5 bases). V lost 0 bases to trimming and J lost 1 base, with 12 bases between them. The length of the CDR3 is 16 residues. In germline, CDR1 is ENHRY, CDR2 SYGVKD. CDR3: CAISESMGDRNTEAFF. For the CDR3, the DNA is TGTGCCATCAGTGAGTCGATGGGGGACCGGAACACTGAAGCTTTCTTT.

In DNA form, the CDR3 reads TGTGCCAGTAGTACATTGGTAGGAGAATTTGAGCAGTTCTTC. Residues: CASSTLVGEFEQFF. The chain joins TRBV19 to TRBJ2-1; D remains ambiguous. Germline-derived CDR1 and CDR2 are LNHDA and SQIVND (reference sequence). The V gene lost 4 bases and the J gene lost 9 bases, with 16 bases spanning the gap. The CDR3 totals 14 residues. The full variable domain, rest sourced from reference TRBV19 and TRBJ2-1, is DGGITQSPKYLFRKEGQNVTLSCEQNLNHDAMYWYRQDPGQGLRLIYYSQIVNDFQKGDIAEGYSVSREKKESFPLTVTSAQKNPTAFYLCASSTLVGEFEQFFGPGTRLTVL.

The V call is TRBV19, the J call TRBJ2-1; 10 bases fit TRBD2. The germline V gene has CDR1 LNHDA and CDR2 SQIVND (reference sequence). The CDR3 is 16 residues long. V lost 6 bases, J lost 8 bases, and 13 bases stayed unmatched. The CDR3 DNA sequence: TGTGCCAGTAGAAGGGTTAGCGGGGGGCCTTGGGATGAGCAGTTCTTC. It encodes CASRRVSGGPWDEQFF. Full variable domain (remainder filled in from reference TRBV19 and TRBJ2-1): DGGITQSPKYLFRKEGQNVTLSCEQNLNHDAMYWYRQDPGQGLRLIYYSQIVNDFQKGDIAEGYSVSREKKESFPLTVTSAQKNPTAFYLCASRRVSGGPWDEQFFGPGTRLTVL.

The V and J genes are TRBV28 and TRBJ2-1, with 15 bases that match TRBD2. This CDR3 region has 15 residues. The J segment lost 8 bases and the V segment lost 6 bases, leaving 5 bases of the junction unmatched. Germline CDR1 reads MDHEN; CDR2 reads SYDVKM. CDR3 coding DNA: TGTGCCAGCAGACGGACTAGCGGGAGGGCCCATGAGCAGTTCTTC. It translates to CASRRTSGRAHEQFF.

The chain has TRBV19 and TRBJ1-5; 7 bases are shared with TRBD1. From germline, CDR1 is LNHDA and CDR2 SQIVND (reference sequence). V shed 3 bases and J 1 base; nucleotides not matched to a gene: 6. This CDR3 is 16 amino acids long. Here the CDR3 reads CASSMGWDRSNQPQHF. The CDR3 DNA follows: TGTGCCAGTAGTATGGGTTGGGACAGAAGCAATCAGCCCCAGCATTTT. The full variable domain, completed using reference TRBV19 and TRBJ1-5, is DGGITQSPKYLFRKEGQNVTLSCEQNLNHDAMYWYRQDPGQGLRLIYYSQIVNDFQKGDIAEGYSVSREKKESFPLTVTSAQKNPTAFYLCASSMGWDRSNQPQHFGDGTRLSIL.

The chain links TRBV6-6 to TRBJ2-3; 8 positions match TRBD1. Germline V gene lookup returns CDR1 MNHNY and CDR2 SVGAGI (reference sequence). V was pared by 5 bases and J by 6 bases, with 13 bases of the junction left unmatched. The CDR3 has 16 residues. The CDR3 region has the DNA TGTGCCAGCAGTCGACGATCAGGGGGCGCTTGGGATACGCAGTATTTT. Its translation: CASSRRSGGAWDTQYF.

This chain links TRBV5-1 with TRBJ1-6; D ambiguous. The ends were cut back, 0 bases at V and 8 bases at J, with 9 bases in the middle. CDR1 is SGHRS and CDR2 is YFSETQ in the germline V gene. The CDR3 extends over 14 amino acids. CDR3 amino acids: CASSLDSFDSPLHF. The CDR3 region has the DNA TGCGCCAGCAGCTTGGACAGTTTTGATTCACCCCTCCACTTT.

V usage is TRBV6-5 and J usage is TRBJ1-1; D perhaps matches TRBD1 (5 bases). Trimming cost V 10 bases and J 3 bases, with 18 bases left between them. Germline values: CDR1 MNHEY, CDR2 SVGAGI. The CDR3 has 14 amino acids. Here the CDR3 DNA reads TGTGCCATCAAACGACAGCCCGTGGACACTGAAGCTTTCTTT. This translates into CAIKRQPVDTEAFF.

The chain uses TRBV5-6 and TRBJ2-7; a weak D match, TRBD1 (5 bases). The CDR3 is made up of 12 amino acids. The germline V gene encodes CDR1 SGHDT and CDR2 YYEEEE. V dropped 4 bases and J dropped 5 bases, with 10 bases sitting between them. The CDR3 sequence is CASSPGLDEQYF. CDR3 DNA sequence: TGTGCCAGCAGCCCAGGGCTGGACGAGCAGTACTTC.

The CDR3 here is CASSPLGHHEAFF. The CDR3, as DNA: TGTGCCAGCAGCCCACTCGGACACCATGAAGCTTTCTTT. The chain recombines TRBV13 with TRBJ1-1, with D tentatively TRBD1 (5 bases). The V gene lost 5 bases and the J gene lost 7 bases, with 14 bases spanning the gap. The CDR3 length is 13 residues. CDR1 PRHDT and CDR2 FYEKMQ come from the germline V gene (reference sequence).

CDR3 in amino acids: CATRAVVRAGELFF. The DNA of the CDR3 is TGTGCCACGAGGGCGGTAGTTAGGGCCGGGGAGCTGTTTTTT. The chain combines TRBV27 with TRBJ2-2, with TRBD2 as a possible D gene (5 bases). CDR3 length: 14 residues. V was clipped by 10 bases and J by 6 bases, with 18 bases between them. Germline CDR1 and CDR2: MNHEY and SMNVEV (reference sequence).

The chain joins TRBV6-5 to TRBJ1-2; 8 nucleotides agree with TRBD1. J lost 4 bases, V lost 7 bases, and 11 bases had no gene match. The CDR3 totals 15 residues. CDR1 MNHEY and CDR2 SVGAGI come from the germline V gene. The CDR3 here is CASTLNRDRSYGYTF. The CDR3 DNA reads TGTGCCAGCACTTTAAACCGGGACAGGTCCTATGGCTACACCTTC.

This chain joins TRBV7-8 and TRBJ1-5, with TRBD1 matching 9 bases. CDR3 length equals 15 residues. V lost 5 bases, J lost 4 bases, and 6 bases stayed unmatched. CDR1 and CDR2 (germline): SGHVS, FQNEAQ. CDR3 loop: CASSPQGQGNQPQHF. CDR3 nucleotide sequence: TGTGCCAGCAGCCCCCAAGGACAGGGGAATCAGCCCCAGCATTTT.

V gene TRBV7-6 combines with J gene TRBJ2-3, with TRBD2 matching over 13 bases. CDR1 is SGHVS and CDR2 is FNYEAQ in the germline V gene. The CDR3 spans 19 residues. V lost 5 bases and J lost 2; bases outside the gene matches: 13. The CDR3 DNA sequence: TGTGCCAGCAGCCTCCTAGGGACTAGCGGGGCGCTTCCCACAGATACGCAGTATTTT. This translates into CASSLLGTSGALPTDTQYF.

This CDR3 reads CASSPLRDREAFF. Written as DNA, the CDR3 is TGTGCCAGCAGCCCCCTGAGGGACAGAGAAGCTTTCTTT. The chain recombines TRBV7-2 with TRBJ1-1; TRBD1 agrees at 7 bases. The CDR3 is 13 residues long. Germline V gives CDR1 SGHTA, CDR2 FQGNSA. Trimming cost V 5 bases and J 8 bases; bases outside gene matches: 8. Full variable domain (rest looked up from reference TRBV7-2 and TRBJ1-1): GAGVSQSPSNKVTEKGKDVELRCDPISGHTALYWYRQSLGQGLEFLIYFQGNSAPDKSGLPSDRFSAERTGGSVSTLTIQRTQQEDSAVYLCASSPLRDREAFFGQGTRLTVV.

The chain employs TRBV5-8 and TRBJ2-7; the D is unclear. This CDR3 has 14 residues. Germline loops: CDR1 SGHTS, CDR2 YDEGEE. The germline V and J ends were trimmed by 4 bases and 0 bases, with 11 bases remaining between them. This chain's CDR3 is CASSLGVSSYEQYF. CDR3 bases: TGTGCCAGCAGCCTTGGGGTCAGCTCCTACGAGCAGTACTTC.

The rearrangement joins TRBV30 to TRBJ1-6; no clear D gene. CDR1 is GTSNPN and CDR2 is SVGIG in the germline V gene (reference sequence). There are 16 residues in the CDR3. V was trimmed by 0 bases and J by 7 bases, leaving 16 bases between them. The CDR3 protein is CAWSVLSPRGNSPLHF. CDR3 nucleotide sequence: TGTGCCTGGAGTGTACTGAGCCCGCGGGGAAATTCACCCCTCCACTTT.

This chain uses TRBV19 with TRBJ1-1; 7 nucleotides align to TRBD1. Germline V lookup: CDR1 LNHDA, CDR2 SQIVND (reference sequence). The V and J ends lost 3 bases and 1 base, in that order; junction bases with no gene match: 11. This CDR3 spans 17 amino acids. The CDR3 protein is CASSIVSPTGKNTEAFF. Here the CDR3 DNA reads TGTGCCAGTAGTATCGTTAGCCCGACAGGGAAGAACACTGAAGCTTTCTTT.

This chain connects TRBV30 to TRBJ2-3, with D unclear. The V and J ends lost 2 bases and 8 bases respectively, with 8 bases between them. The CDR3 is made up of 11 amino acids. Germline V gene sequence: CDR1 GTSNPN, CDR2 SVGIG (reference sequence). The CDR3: CAWSRDVTQYF. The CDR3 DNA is TGTGCCTGGAGTCGTGACGTTACGCAGTATTTT.

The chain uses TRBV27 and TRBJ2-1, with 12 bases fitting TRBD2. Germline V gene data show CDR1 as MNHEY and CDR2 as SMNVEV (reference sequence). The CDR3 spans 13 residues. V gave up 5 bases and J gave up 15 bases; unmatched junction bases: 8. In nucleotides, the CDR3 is TGTGCCAGCAGTCTCCTAGCGGGAGGGGGTCGGTTCTTC. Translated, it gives CASSLLAGGGRFF.

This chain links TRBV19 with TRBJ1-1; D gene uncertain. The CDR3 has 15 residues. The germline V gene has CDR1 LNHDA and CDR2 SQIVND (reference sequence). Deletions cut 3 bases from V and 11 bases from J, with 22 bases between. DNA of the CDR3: TGTGCCAGTAGTATGATGTTTTCGGCCACGGGTGGGGCTTTCTTT. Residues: CASSMMFSATGGAFF.

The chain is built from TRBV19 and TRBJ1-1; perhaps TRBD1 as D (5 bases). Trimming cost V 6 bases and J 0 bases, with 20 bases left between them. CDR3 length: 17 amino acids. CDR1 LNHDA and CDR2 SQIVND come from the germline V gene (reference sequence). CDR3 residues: CASRPPRRDAMNTEAFF. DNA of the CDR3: TGTGCCAGTAGACCTCCGCGTCGGGACGCTATGAACACTGAAGCTTTCTTT.

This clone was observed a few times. CDR3 amino acids: CASSATWGNQPQHF. The CDR3, as DNA: TGTGCCAGCAGCGCAACTTGGGGCAATCAGCCCCAGCATTTT. The genes are TRBV6-5 and TRBJ1-5; D gene unclear. The germline V and J ends were trimmed by 6 bases and 2 bases, with 11 bases remaining between them. CDR3 length: 14 amino acids. Germline-derived CDR1 and CDR2 are MNHEY and SVGAGI.

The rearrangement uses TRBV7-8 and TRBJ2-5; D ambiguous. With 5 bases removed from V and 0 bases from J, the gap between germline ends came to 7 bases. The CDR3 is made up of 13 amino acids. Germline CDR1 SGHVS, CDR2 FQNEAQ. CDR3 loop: CASSPQNQETQYF. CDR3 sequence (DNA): TGTGCCAGCAGCCCCCAGAACCAAGAGACCCAGTACTTC.